The 26 T cell receptor beta chains below were found in one sample sequenced in a study of T cells after yellow fever vaccination. TCRdb independently ran MiXCR on the 5' RACE reads; one entry per CDR3 protein. There are approximately 170,000 distinct CDR3 sequences in the sample; approximately 11% occur only once, and 35% to 45% lies in the top ten. The material sequenced was CD8+ T cells sorted from PBMCs, taken 15 days after the yellow fever booster vaccination. These receptors all come from a young man who received the YFV17D yellow fever vaccine.

The rearrangement links TRBV15 to TRBJ2-3, with 11 bases identical to TRBD2. The CDR3 has 15 amino acids. Germline V lookup: CDR1 LNHNV, CDR2 YYDKDF (reference sequence). The V and J ends lost 1 base and 6 bases, in that order; junction bases with no gene match: 3. CDR3 sequence reads: CATSRGWTSGDTQYF. In nucleotides, the CDR3 is TGTGCCACCAGCAGAGGATGGACTAGCGGGGATACGCAGTATTTT.

V and J are TRBV10-3 and TRBJ2-5; D gene uncertain. The CDR3 is made up of 12 amino acids. V was cut by 6 bases and J by 2 bases, with 7 bases left in between. The germline CDR1 and CDR2 sequences are ENHRY and SYGVKD. DNA of the CDR3: TGTGCCATCAGGGATGCACAAGAGACCCAGTACTTC. Translation: CAIRDAQETQYF.

A few counts support this clonotype. V and J are TRBV7-9 and TRBJ2-7; no definite D call. Looked up from germline, CDR1 is SEHNR and CDR2 is FQNEAQ (reference sequence). Trimming took off 4 bases at V and 4 bases at J, with 5 bases between the two ends. This CDR3 is 11 amino acids long. The CDR3 nucleotides are TGTGCCAGCAGCTATGCTTACGAGCAGTACTTC. This encodes CASSYAYEQYF.

The chain uses TRBV4-3 and TRBJ2-1, with TRBD2 matching over 7 bases. The CDR3 extends over 15 amino acids. Germline CDR1 and CDR2: LGHNA and YSLEER. Trimming cost V 0 bases and J 7 bases; bases outside gene matches: 6. The CDR3 region has the DNA TGCGCCAGCAGCCAAGATACTAGCGATGGTAATGAGCAGTTCTTC. Translating it yields CASSQDTSDGNEQFF.

This clonotype was picked up a small number of times. The genes are TRBV10-1 and TRBJ2-7; 8 nucleotides match TRBD1. This CDR3 region has 13 residues. V gave up 0 bases and J gave up 7 bases; unmatched junction bases: 2. The germline CDR1 and CDR2 sequences are WNHNN and SYGVQD (reference sequence). CDR3 bases: TGCGCCAGCAGTGAGTCCGGGACAGGAGAGCAGTACTTC. Protein product: CASSESGTGEQYF.

This chain connects TRBV12-3 or TRBV12-4 to TRBJ2-3; D not resolved. V dropped 1 base and J dropped 7 bases, with 12 bases sitting between them. The CDR3 loop spans 14 amino acids. CDR3 DNA sequence: TGTGCCAGCAGTTTAGGCTTATTGCTACATACGCAGTATTTT. Translated, it gives CASSLGLLLHTQYF.

The gene calls are TRBV7-9 and TRBJ2-7; D may be TRBD2 (6 bases). The germline CDR1 and CDR2 sequences are SEHNR and FQNEAQ (reference sequence). V lost 3 bases and J 3 bases, leaving 9 bases between the germline ends. The CDR3 consists of 13 residues. In DNA form, the CDR3 reads TGTGCCAGCAGCTTGGAGGGAATCTACGAGCAGTACGTC. Amino acid sequence: CASSLEGIYEQYV.

The V and J genes are TRBV20-1 and TRBJ1-5, with 7 positions matching TRBD1. Germline lookup yields CDR1 DFQATT and CDR2 SNEGSKA (reference sequence). Losses at the gene ends were 3 bases for V and 0 bases for J; bases not matched to a gene: 2. The CDR3 covers 14 residues. The DNA for the CDR3 is TGCAGTGCTAGGGGACAGTATAGCAATCAGCCCCAGCATTTT. It encodes CSARGQYSNQPQHF.

This clonotype appeared a few times. J is TRBJ1-2 and V is TRBV27; maybe TRBD1 (6 bases). Per the germline V gene, CDR1 is MNHEY and CDR2 is SMNVEV (reference sequence). The CDR3 runs 15 residues. V dropped 2 bases and J dropped 6 bases, with 16 bases sitting between them. CDR3 sequence reads: CASSLRVNRDNGYTF. As DNA, the CDR3 is TGTGCCAGCAGTTTAAGGGTAAACAGGGACAATGGCTACACCTTC.

This clonotype was recorded a few times. The chain combines TRBV20-1 with TRBJ2-7, with D perhaps matching TRBD1 (5 bases). CDR3 length equals 11 residues. V lost 6 bases to trimming and J lost 3 bases, with 9 bases between them. Germline lookup yields CDR1 DFQATT and CDR2 SNEGSKA (reference sequence). The CDR3 region is CSAEDSYEQYF. The CDR3 region has the DNA TGCAGTGCAGAAGACAGCTACGAGCAGTACTTC.

This clonotype appeared once. This chain uses TRBV4-1 with TRBJ1-1; D uncertain. V shed 4 bases and J shed 0 bases, with 15 bases lying between them. CDR1 is MGHRA, CDR2 YSYEKL, per germline. The CDR3 sequence is 16 residues long. The CDR3 region has the DNA TGCGCCAGCAGCCGAGAACCAAGTGAAATGAACACTGAAGCTTTCTTT. Translated: CASSREPSEMNTEAFF.

This clonotype was counted between two and nine times. The V call is TRBV5-1, the J call TRBJ2-2; D uncertain. This CDR3 is 16 amino acids long. Germline CDR1 reads SGHRS; CDR2 reads YFSETQ. The germline V and J ends were trimmed by 0 bases and 6 bases, with 15 bases remaining between them. CDR3 nucleotide sequence: TGCGCCAGCAGCTTGGGACGGGTTACGATCGCCGGGGAGCTGTTTTTT. Translating gives CASSLGRVTIAGELFF.

There are a few counts of this clonotype. The genes are TRBV5-6 and TRBJ2-1; no firm D call. V was cut by 4 bases and J by 0 bases, with 14 bases left in between. The germline CDR1 and CDR2 sequences are SGHDT and YYEEEE. The CDR3 totals 16 residues. CDR3 DNA: TGTGCCAGCAGCCTCGGGCCAGACGCCTCCTACAATGAGCAGTTCTTC. Translating gives CASSLGPDASYNEQFF.

In its sample, this clonotype was seen a few times. V is TRBV7-9 and J is TRBJ2-6; D uncertain. The CDR3 runs 13 residues. Trimming took 6 bases from V and 3 from J, leaving 6 bases between them. Germline CDR1 SEHNR, CDR2 FQNEAQ (reference sequence). The CDR3 reads CASRRGGANVLTF. The CDR3 region has the DNA TGTGCCAGCAGGAGAGGTGGGGCCAACGTCCTGACTTTC.

This clonotype has a count of ten or more. This chain links TRBV4-1 with TRBJ2-7; D may be TRBD1 (5 bases). CDR3 length: 15 residues. Germline V gene sequence: CDR1 MGHRA, CDR2 YSYEKL. V lost 2 bases, J lost 5 bases, and 16 bases lay in between. The CDR3, as DNA: TGCGCCAGCAGCCAATCCGAAGGGGTTGTAGACGAGCAGTACTTC. Its protein is CASSQSEGVVDEQYF.

This clonotype has more than one count but fewer than ten. The rearrangement joins TRBV27 to TRBJ2-7; 7 bases agree with TRBD2. V lost 3 bases, J lost 1 base, and 0 bases stayed unmatched. Germline-derived CDR1 and CDR2 are MNHEY and SMNVEV (reference sequence). The CDR3 extends over 13 amino acids. CDR3 nucleotide sequence: TGTGCCAGCAGTTTCGGGGGGTCCTACGAGCAGTACTTC. Translation gives CASSFGGSYEQYF.

The V call is TRBV7-2, the J call TRBJ1-1; TRBD1 might be the D (5 bases). CDR1 and CDR2 (germline): SGHTA, FQGNSA. The germline V and J ends were trimmed by 5 bases and 3 bases, with 13 bases remaining between them. This CDR3 has 14 residues. The CDR3 protein is CASSPSGRDTEAFF. The CDR3 DNA reads as TGTGCCAGCAGCCCGTCAGGGCGGGACACTGAAGCTTTCTTT.

The table lists this clonotype with a few counts. This chain connects TRBV11-2 to TRBJ2-5, with 13 bases fitting TRBD2. The length of the CDR3 is 19 residues. The junction had 17 bases not matched to a gene; V was cut back by 5 bases and J by 5 bases. CDR1 SGHAT and CDR2 FQNNGV come from the germline V gene. CDR3 residues: CASSPTMTSGGFKGETQYF. Written as DNA, the CDR3 is TGTGCCAGCAGCCCTACAATGACTAGCGGGGGGTTCAAAGGGGAGACCCAGTACTTC.

V gene TRBV29-1 combines with J gene TRBJ2-3, with 9 bases fitting TRBD1. CDR3 length equals 13 residues. CDR1 and CDR2 (germline): SQVTM, ANQGSEA. With 4 bases clipped from V and 7 bases from J, the junction kept 6 bases outside the gene matches. CDR3 nucleotide sequence: TGCAGCGTTGTCGGACAGGGGTTGAATACGCAGTATTTT. As protein: CSVVGQGLNTQYF.

The CDR3 loop reads CASSLRLAGDTQYF. The DNA for the CDR3 is TGCGCCAGCAGCTTGAGGCTAGCGGGGGATACGCAGTATTTT. This sequence joins TRBV5-1 and TRBJ2-3, with TRBD2 identical over 9 bases. Germline V gene sequence: CDR1 SGHRS, CDR2 YFSETQ. The CDR3 extends over 14 amino acids. V trimming: 1 base; J trimming: 6 bases; junction bases outside the gene matches: 3.

This clonotype was recorded at least ten times. The V call is TRBV7-9, the J call TRBJ2-7; the D gene is possibly TRBD1 (5 bases). Trimming removed 5 bases from V and 4 bases from J, with 18 bases in between. Germline assignment: CDR1 SEHNR and CDR2 FQNEAQ (reference sequence). This CDR3 has 15 amino acids. The CDR3 sequence is CASSVAQGSSYEQYF. For the CDR3, the DNA is TGTGCCAGCAGCGTCGCGCAGGGAAGTAGTTACGAGCAGTACTTC.

V is TRBV6-2 or TRBV6-3 and J is TRBJ2-3; D possibly corresponds to TRBD2 (5 bases). There are 17 residues in the CDR3. V was clipped by 8 bases and J by 0 bases, with 21 bases between them. Per germline, CDR1 MNHEY and CDR2 SVGEGT. The CDR3 loop is CASPPDRLPPSTDTQYF. CDR3 DNA: TGTGCCAGCCCGCCGGACCGACTACCCCCTAGCACAGATACGCAGTATTTT.

In this sample, this clonotype turned up many times. The rearrangement joins TRBV29-1 to TRBJ2-3; 9 positions match TRBD2. The J segment lost 5 bases and the V segment lost 3 bases, leaving 6 bases of the junction unmatched. Looked up from germline, CDR1 is SQVTM and CDR2 is ANQGSEA. The CDR3 runs 14 residues. In nucleotides, the CDR3 is TGCAGCGTTGAGCCCAGCGGGGGGTTAGATACGCAGTATTTT. Its translation: CSVEPSGGLDTQYF.

The rearrangement joins TRBV3-1 to TRBJ2-5, with TRBD1 matching over 7 bases. CDR1 is LGHDT and CDR2 is YNNKEL in the germline V gene (reference sequence). Trimming cost V 0 bases and J 5 bases; bases outside gene matches: 6. The CDR3 is 15 residues long. For the CDR3, the DNA is TGTGCCAGCAGCCAAGAGGGACAGCCTAGGGAGACCCAGTACTTC. It codes for CASSQEGQPRETQYF.

This clonotype has ten or more counts. The V gene is TRBV9, the J gene TRBJ2-3; TRBD2 matches 10 bases. Germline V gene data show CDR1 as SGDLS and CDR2 as YYNGEE. The CDR3 has 15 amino acids. J gave up 2 bases and V 4 bases, and 4 bases lay outside the gene matches. The chain's CDR3 is CASSFLAGDTDTQYF. The CDR3 nucleotides read TGTGCCAGCAGCTTTCTAGCGGGGGACACAGATACGCAGTATTTT.

This clonotype was picked up a small number of times. The chain uses TRBV4-1 and TRBJ2-7, with D possibly matching TRBD1 (5 bases). This CDR3 has 16 amino acids. CDR1 and CDR2 from the germline V gene are MGHRA and YSYEKL. With 3 bases removed from V and 6 bases from J, the gap between germline ends came to 21 bases. CDR3 nucleotides: TGCGCCAGCAGCCAGGAGTTCAGGGTGGGGTGGTTCGAGCAGTACTTC. Residues: CASSQEFRVGWFEQYF.